This TCR beta chain was captured by sequencing in a study of regulatory T cells in long-lasting Graves disease. Study in general: The study enrolled newly diagnosed Graves' patients on antithyroid drugs under 3 months.

Ten or more counts support this clonotype. Documented time point: newly diagnosed GD, antithyroid drugs for less than 3 months. The TCR library was made from RNA that had been extracted from PBMCs in TRIzol. Criteria from the American Thyroid Association guidelines were applied to diagnose Graves' disease. A roughly 10-milliliter sample of peripheral blood was drawn into EDTA tubes. Investigators prepared the TCR beta libraries by applying iRepertoire HTBI primers and Arm-PCR of CDR3 regions. MiXCR, applied by TCRdb to the multiplex PCR reads, yields one record per CDR3 protein. The table shows approximately 540,000 distinct CDR3 sequences, with approximately 12% occurring only once. The CDR3 consists of 15 residues. Germline V gene lookup returns CDR1 ENHRY and CDR2 SYGVKD. Between the trimmed V and J ends, which lost 4 bases and 5 bases, there was a span of 16 bases. The sample was also reused in another study, on T cells in Graves' hyperthyroidism and ophthalmopathy. As that study records: In the analysis, a 13 V-J model separated ophthalmopathy from stable hyperthyroidism.

This sequence originates from a woman aged 25 to 45 with Graves disease. This rearrangement joins TRBV10-3 to TRBJ2-3; a weak D match, TRBD2 (6 bases). The material was peripheral blood mononuclear cells (PBMCs), obtained at new diagnosis, from a patient treated with antithyroid drugs. The CDR3 coding sequence is TGTGCCATCAGTGCAAACCACGAGGAGGGAGATACGCAGTATTTT. This codes for CAISANHEEGDTQYF.